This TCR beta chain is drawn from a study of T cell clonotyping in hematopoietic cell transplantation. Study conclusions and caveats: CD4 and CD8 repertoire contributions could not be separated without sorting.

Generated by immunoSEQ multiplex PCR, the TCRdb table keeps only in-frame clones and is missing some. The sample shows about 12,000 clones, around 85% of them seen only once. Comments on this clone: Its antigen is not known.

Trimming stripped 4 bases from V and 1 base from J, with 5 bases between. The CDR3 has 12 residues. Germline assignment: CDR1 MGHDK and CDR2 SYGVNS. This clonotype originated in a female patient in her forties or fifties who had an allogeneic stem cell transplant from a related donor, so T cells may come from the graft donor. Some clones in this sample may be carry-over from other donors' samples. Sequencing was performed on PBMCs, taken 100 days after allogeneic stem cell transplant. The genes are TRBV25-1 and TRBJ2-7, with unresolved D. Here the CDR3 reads CASSVNSYEQYF. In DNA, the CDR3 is TGTGCCAGCAGTGTGAATTCCTACGAGCAGTACTTC.